Listed here are 21 T cell receptor beta chains from one sample, sequenced in a study of blood T cell repertoires in COVID-19. Method: immunoSEQ multiplex PCR; TCRdb's copy keeps in-frame clones and lacks some. The sample contains some 120,000 clones, about 80% of which appear only once. Sequencing input: peripheral blood. The receptors were gathered from a man aged 70-80 years with active or convalescent COVID-19.

The V call is TRBV5-4, the J call TRBJ1-1; TRBD1 agrees at 9 bases. V lost 1 base to trimming and J lost 4 bases; unmatched junction nucleotides: 5. CDR3 length: 15 amino acids. Germline V gene lookup returns CDR1 SGHNT and CDR2 YYREEE (reference sequence). CDR3: CASSLNRGRITEAFF. The CDR3 DNA follows: TGTGCCAGCAGCTTGAACAGGGGGCGTATCACTGAAGCTTTCTTT.

The V call is TRBV7-8, the J call TRBJ1-2; 9 nucleotides match TRBD1. The germline V gene encodes CDR1 SGHVS and CDR2 FQNEAQ. The CDR3 length is 13 residues. V shed 5 bases and J 8 bases; nucleotides not matched to a gene: 6. The CDR3 coding sequence is TGTGCCAGCAGCCAACAGGACAGGGGAGGCTACACCTTC. Its translation: CASSQQDRGGYTF.

The rearrangement links TRBV7-2 to TRBJ2-7, with D possibly matching TRBD2 (5 bases). The CDR3 spans 13 residues. V was trimmed by 5 bases and J by 2 bases, leaving 10 bases between them. Germline values: CDR1 SGHTA, CDR2 FQGNSA. CDR3 protein: CASSLGEPYEQYF. The CDR3 DNA follows: TGTGCCAGCAGCCTCGGGGAACCCTACGAGCAGTACTTC. The entire variable domain, with the rest obtained from reference TRBV7-2 and TRBJ2-7, is as follows: GAGVSQSPSNKVTEKGKDVELRCDPISGHTALYWYRQSLGQGLEFLIYFQGNSAPDKSGLPSDRFSAERTGGSVSTLTIQRTQQEDSAVYLCASSLGEPYEQYFGPGTRLTVT.

The chain links TRBV19 to TRBJ2-7; maybe TRBD2 (5 bases). V lost 6 bases, J lost 6 bases, and 12 bases lay in between. Germline V gene lookup returns CDR1 LNHDA and CDR2 SQIVND (reference sequence). The CDR3 is 12 residues long. The CDR3 DNA reads as TGTGCCAGTAGCATGCTGGAGGCCGAGCAGTACTTC. Protein product: CASSMLEAEQYF.

The chain links TRBV27 to TRBJ2-7, with D possibly being TRBD1 (5 bases). Trimming removed 8 bases from V and 1 base from J, with 12 bases in between. Germline CDR1 and CDR2: MNHEY and SMNVEV (reference sequence). The CDR3 runs to 13 residues. This CDR3 reads CASGQGGSYEQYF. CDR3 DNA sequence: TGTGCCAGCGGGCAGGGTGGGTCCTACGAGCAGTACTTC.

The chain employs TRBV7-2 and TRBJ2-7; D is uncertain. V lost 5 bases and J lost 2, with 7 bases in between. The germline CDR1 and CDR2 sequences are SGHTA and FQGNSA. This CDR3 spans 12 amino acids. The CDR3 reads CASSPDTYEQYF. CDR3 nucleotides: TGTGCCAGCAGCCCAGATACCTACGAGCAGTACTTC.

V is TRBV13 and J is TRBJ1-2; no clear D. Trimming stripped 8 bases from V and 4 bases from J, with 17 bases between. CDR1 is PRHDT and CDR2 is FYEKMQ in the germline V gene (reference sequence). The CDR3 length is 14 residues. The CDR3 is CASGEEGKLYGYTF. The CDR3 DNA reads TGTGCCAGCGGGGAGGAAGGGAAACTCTATGGCTACACCTTC.

J is TRBJ1-2 and V is TRBV6-6; D not certain. Trimming pared 6 bases from V and 4 bases from J, leaving 9 bases between. The length of the CDR3 is 12 residues. Germline V gives CDR1 MNHNY, CDR2 SVGAGI (reference sequence). The CDR3 coding sequence is TGTGCCAGCAGGCTAGAGAGCTATGGCTACACCTTC. Translation: CASRLESYGYTF.

This clone was detected once. The V and J genes are TRBV7-3 and TRBJ2-3; maybe TRBD1 (6 bases). CDR3 size: 15 residues. Germline CDR1 and CDR2: SGHTA and FQGTGA. The V end was cut by 5 bases, the J end by 1 base, with 13 bases between. The CDR3 protein is CASSPGASRTDTQYF. CDR3 nucleotide sequence: TGTGCCAGCAGCCCAGGGGCTAGCCGCACAGATACGCAGTATTTT. The variable domain in full, completed from reference TRBV7-3 and TRBJ2-3, reads GAGVSQTPSNKVTEKGKYVELRCDPISGHTALYWYRQSLGQGPEFLIYFQGTGAADDSGLPNDRFFAVRPEGSVSTLKIQRTERGDSAVYLCASSPGASRTDTQYFGPGTRLTVL.

The chain is built from TRBV2 and TRBJ1-3; D gene ambiguous. CDR3 length: 14 amino acids. Germline lookup yields CDR1 SNHLY and CDR2 FYNNEI. Trimming cost V 3 bases and J 0 bases, with 6 bases left between them. CDR3 DNA sequence: TGTGCCAGCAGTGAGGGGAGCTCTGGAAACACCATATATTTT. Translation: CASSEGSSGNTIYF.

The V call is TRBV7-9, the J call TRBJ1-2; 7 nucleotides match TRBD1. The CDR3 runs 16 residues. After removal of 5 bases from V and 0 bases from J, the junction contained 9 bases not matched to a gene. Germline CDR1 reads SEHNR; CDR2 reads FQNEAQ (reference sequence). CDR3 sequence (DNA): TGTGCCAGCAGCACAAAAAACAGGGGTACTAACTATGGCTACACCTTC. Translating it yields CASSTKNRGTNYGYTF.

This chain links TRBV19 with TRBJ1-3; D is possibly TRBD1 (5 bases). The germline V gene has CDR1 LNHDA and CDR2 SQIVND (reference sequence). Trimming took off 6 bases at V and 2 bases at J, with 8 bases between the two ends. This CDR3 contains 13 residues. The CDR3 DNA is TGTGCCAGTAGAAGGGGTCCTGGAAACACCATATATTTT. Its translation: CASRRGPGNTIYF.

The rearrangement links TRBV5-1 to TRBJ2-3, with 11 nucleotides matching TRBD2. Losses at the gene ends were 5 bases for V and 6 bases for J; bases not matched to a gene: 8. Germline assignment: CDR1 SGHRS and CDR2 YFSETQ. The CDR3 runs 15 residues. The CDR3 coding sequence is TGCGCCAGCAGAAAACCCACTAGCGGGAGTGATACGCAGTATTTT. Amino acid sequence: CASRKPTSGSDTQYF.

The chain recombines TRBV5-4 with TRBJ2-5; tentative D call: TRBD1 (6 bases). V lost 4 bases and J lost 5, with 12 bases in between. CDR1 is SGHNT and CDR2 is YYREEE in the germline V gene (reference sequence). There are 13 residues in the CDR3. CDR3: CASSMGTFETQYF. In DNA form, the CDR3 reads TGTGCCAGCAGCATGGGGACATTCGAGACCCAGTACTTC. The variable domain in full, completed from reference TRBV5-4 and TRBJ2-5, reads ETGVTQSPTHLIKTRGQQVTLRCSSQSGHNTVSWYQQALGQGPQFIFQYYREEENGRGNFPPRFSGLQFPNYSSELNVNALELDDSALYLCASSMGTFETQYFGPGTRLLVL.

This chain joins TRBV6-5 and TRBJ2-2, with 8 nucleotides matching TRBD1. The CDR3 loop spans 16 amino acids. The V gene end was trimmed by 4 bases and the J gene end by 5 bases; junction bases not matched to a gene: 9. The germline gives CDR1 MNHEY, CDR2 SVGAGI. CDR3 loop: CASSSRTGSSTGELFF. DNA for the CDR3: TGTGCCAGCAGTTCTCGGACAGGGTCGAGTACCGGGGAGCTGTTTTTT.

This clone was seen only a few times. This rearrangement joins TRBV11-2 to TRBJ2-2; D not resolved. Germline V gene data show CDR1 as SGHAT and CDR2 as FQNNGV. CDR3 size: 13 residues. Trimming removed 2 bases from V and 3 bases from J, with 4 bases in between. The CDR3 region is CASSLLYTGELFF. The CDR3 bases are TGTGCCAGCAGCTTACTGTACACCGGGGAGCTGTTTTTT.

The chain carries TRBV19 and TRBJ1-2; 8 bases fit TRBD1. CDR1 and CDR2 (germline): LNHDA, SQIVND (reference sequence). The CDR3 is made up of 13 amino acids. Trimming took 5 bases from V and 2 from J; bases not matched to a gene: 1. DNA of the CDR3: TGTGCCAGTAGTCGGGACAGGAACTATGGCTACACCTTC. As protein: CASSRDRNYGYTF.

This clone was observed a few times. The rearrangement links TRBV3-1 (or the pseudogene TRBV3-2) to TRBJ1-4; 7 positions agree with TRBD1. This CDR3 has 16 residues. CDR1 is LGHDT, CDR2 YNNKEL, per germline (reference sequence). The junction had 3 bases not matched to a gene; V was cut back by 0 bases and J by 2 bases. The CDR3 bases are TGTGCCAGCAGCCAAGATAGGGGGCGGACTAATGAAAAACTGTTTTTT. It encodes CASSQDRGRTNEKLFF.

The chain joins TRBV24-1 to TRBJ2-2; 7 nucleotides align to TRBD1. V shed 3 bases, J shed 2 bases, and the junction held 11 bases outside the gene matches. Germline V gene lookup returns CDR1 KGHDR and CDR2 SFDVKD. This CDR3 is built from 18 residues. CDR3 sequence (DNA): TGTGCCACCAGTGATACTAAGGGGGCGAGGGGAAACACCGGGGAGCTGTTTTTT. Translated: CATSDTKGARGNTGELFF.

This clone was detected a few times. The chain has TRBV11-2 and TRBJ1-4, with a weak D call TRBD1 (5 bases). Germline V lookup: CDR1 SGHAT, CDR2 FQNNGV. The CDR3 consists of 13 residues. Trimming shortened V by 5 bases and J by 5 bases, and 9 bases separated the two germline ends. The CDR3 here is CASSLDKNEKLFF. In DNA form, the CDR3 reads TGTGCCAGCAGCCTGGACAAGAATGAAAAACTGTTTTTT.

The chain recombines TRBV5-1 with TRBJ1-2; 7 bases line up with TRBD1. Germline trimming cut 3 bases from V and 0 bases from J; bases unmatched to any gene: 11. The CDR3 length is 17 residues. Germline lookup yields CDR1 SGHRS and CDR2 YFSETQ. Written as DNA, the CDR3 is TGCGCCAGCAGCTCTGGCCGCCTCCAGGGGGCTAACTATGGCTACACCTTC. It is translated as CASSSGRLQGANYGYTF. Using reference TRBV5-1 and TRBJ1-2 for the parts outside the CDR3, the full variable domain is KAGVTQTPRYLIKTRGQQVTLSCSPISGHRSVSWYQQTPGQGLQFLFEYFSETQRNKGNFPGRFSGRQFSNSRSEMNVSTLELGDSALYLCASSSGRLQGANYGYTFGSGTRLTVV.